Presented here are 4 T cell receptor beta chains from one specimen sequenced in a study of blood T cell repertoires in COVID-19. Sequencing was performed with immunoSEQ multiplex PCR; in TCRdb, only in-frame clones are kept and a portion is missing. Seen here are under 250,000 clones, around 85% observed once, and the top ten hold 9.1%. The source material was PBMCs or T cells enriched from blood (not recorded which). Source of these receptors: a woman aged 45-59 years with acute COVID-19.

V is TRBV29-1 and J is TRBJ1-1; 8 bases agree with TRBD1. This CDR3 region has 13 residues. Per the germline V gene, CDR1 is SQVTM and CDR2 is ANQGSEA. V gave up 6 bases and J gave up 1 base; unmatched junction bases: 4. The CDR3 DNA is TGCAGCGTGAGGGACAGGACGAACACTGAAGCTTTCTTT. Protein sequence: CSVRDRTNTEAFF.

The chain has TRBV3-1 (or the pseudogene TRBV3-2) and TRBJ1-5; no clear D. The CDR3 consists of 14 residues. Germline CDR1 reads LGHDT; CDR2 reads YNNKEL (reference sequence). Deletions cut 5 bases from V and 7 bases from J, with 15 bases between. The CDR3 sequence: CASSSGNSWQPQHF. CDR3 bases: TGTGCCAGCAGCTCGGGAAATTCGTGGCAGCCCCAGCATTTT.

The rearrangement links TRBV11-3 to TRBJ1-6; no firm D call. Trimming shortened V by 0 bases and J by 9 bases, and 6 bases separated the two germline ends. Germline V gene data show CDR1 as SGHNT and CDR2 as YENEEA. The CDR3 has 13 amino acids. The DNA for the CDR3 is TGTGCCAGCAGCTTAGATCACGGTTCACCCCTCCACTTT. Its protein product is CASSLDHGSPLHF.

This clone has just a few counts. Other DNA sequences in this sample translate to the same CDR3. This chain uses TRBV5-1 with TRBJ1-1; D remains unclear. The CDR3 loop spans 14 amino acids. Trimming removed 0 bases from V and 2 bases from J, with 8 bases in between. Germline V CDR1 and CDR2: SGHRS, YFSETQ. The CDR3 DNA is TGCGCCAGCAGCTTGGACAGTCGTAACACTGAAGCTTTCTTT. Its translation is CASSLDSRNTEAFF. Using reference TRBV5-1 and TRBJ1-1 for the parts outside the CDR3, the full variable domain is KAGVTQTPRYLIKTRGQQVTLSCSPISGHRSVSWYQQTPGQGLQFLFEYFSETQRNKGNFPGRFSGRQFSNSRSEMNVSTLELGDSALYLCASSLDSRNTEAFFGQGTRLTVV.